Listed here is a single T cell receptor (beta chain). Its antigen is unidentified. CDR1 SQVTM and CDR2 ANQGSEA come from the germline V gene. The CDR3 has 13 residues. With 60 Vbeta and 13 Jbeta primers, the PCR was carried out. Profiling relied on immunoSEQ multiplex PCR, and the TCRdb table lists in-frame clones only, not all of them. The table for this sample gives roughly 77,000 clones. The data are from a study of cytomegalovirus exposure and HLA in healthy donors. Overall study findings and caveats: Previously analyzed data showed that most TCR beta V segments were productive at a frequency of about 87% or about 30%. A later analysis by the authors found several of the most significant clusters apparently linked to common viral pathogens. While the bulk of TCR sequences proved rare, some public TCRs turned up in many donors. In vitro assays verified that a few CMV-associated chains recognized CMV antigens specifically.

The rearrangement links TRBV29-1 to TRBJ2-5, with a possible D match to TRBD1 (5 bases). The end of the DNA is better explained by TRBJ2-7, so the J call may be wrong. Sequencing was done on a sample of PBMCs. The clonotype originates from a man under 40 in good health and CMV-seronegative. Here the CDR3 DNA reads TGCAGCGCCTTTGACAGCGATACCTACGAGCAGTACTTC. Its protein is CSAFDSDTYEQYF.